This T cell receptor (beta chain) emerged from a study of blood T cell repertoires in COVID-19. Background on the study: The origin of the acute and convalescent COVID-19 samples was the United States, Italy and Spain.

This CDR3 is built from 14 residues. Trimming took 4 bases from V and 5 from J; bases not matched to a gene: 6. Germline V gene sequence: CDR1 ENHRY, CDR2 SYGVKD. Measured with immunoSEQ multiplex PCR; TCRdb has only the in-frame clones, and not every one. The data show over 150,000 clones, with 80% to 85% seen just once and about a tenth held by the top ten. A few counts support this clone. This sequence originates from a man aged 70-80 years with active or convalescent COVID-19. The sequenced material came from peripheral blood. The rearrangement links TRBV10-3 to TRBJ2-5, with TRBD1 matching 8 bases. DNA of the CDR3: TGTGCCATCAGTGTTACAGGGGGAGAGGAGACCCAGTACTTC. This encodes CAISVTGGEETQYF.